A selection of T cell receptor beta chains follows, all from one sample in a study of blood T cell repertoires in COVID-19. Generated by immunoSEQ multiplex PCR, the TCRdb table keeps only in-frame clones and is missing some. Here the sample spans tens of thousands of clones, 90% being singletons. Sequencing was done on a sample of peripheral blood. The origin of the receptors is a human donor in a cohort sampled during active COVID-19. CDR3s include the opening cysteine and the closing phenylalanine or tryptophan. D genes are given only for firm matches. Where a row states a size, it is once, few, many or the class of an expanded clone; other rows omit it.

j_call	v_call	d_call	clone_size	cdr3_aa	cdr3_nt
TRBJ2-5	TRBV6-5	TRBD2	once	CASRASGSETQYF	TGTGCCAGCAGAGCTAGCGGGAGCGAGACCCAGTACTTC
TRBJ2-1	TRBV24-1	TRBD1	.	CATSAGQGYSGEQFF	TGTGCCACCAGTGCGGGACAGGGCTACAGCGGTGAGCAGTTCTTC
TRBJ2-7	TRBV30	TRBD2	.	CAWRISGAYEQYF	TGTGCCTGGAGGATTAGCGGGGCCTACGAGCAGTACTTC
TRBJ2-7	TRBV14	TRBD2	.	CASSQDAELAGRGEQYF	TGTGCCAGCAGCCAAGACGCCGAGCTAGCGGGACGGGGCGAGCAGTACTTC
TRBJ1-1	TRBV12-3/TRBV12-4	.	.	CASRNTGTTEAFF	TGTGCCAGCAGGAATACAGGGACCACTGAAGCTTTCTTT
TRBJ2-7	TRBV20-1	TRBD1	.	CSASYGTEAYEQYF	TGCAGTGCTAGTTACGGGACAGAAGCTTATGAGCAGTACTTC
TRBJ2-5	TRBV9	TRBD2	.	CASSGPGTSTRGGETQYF	TGTGCCAGCAGCGGACCCGGGACTAGCACCCGAGGGGGAGAGACCCAGTACTTC
TRBJ1-5	TRBV29-1	TRBD1	.	CSTGQGDQPQHF	TGCAGCACTGGACAGGGGGATCAGCCCCAGCATTTT
TRBJ1-2	TRBV19	.	.	CASSIGGASHGYTF	TGTGCCAGTAGTATCGGGGGGGCAAGCCATGGCTACACCTTC
TRBJ2-1	TRBV28	.	.	CASSYQFSSYNEQFF	TGTGCCAGCAGTTACCAGTTCAGCTCCTACAATGAGCAGTTCTTC
TRBJ1-2	TRBV19	.	.	CASSGNRVNYGYTF	TGTGCCAGTAGTGGCAACAGGGTTAACTATGGCTACACCTTC
TRBJ2-7	TRBV6-2/TRBV6-3	TRBD2	.	CASSPVLLAGGPYEQYF	TGTGCCAGCAGTCCGGTCCTTCTAGCGGGAGGGCCATACGAGCAGTACTTC
TRBJ2-2	TRBV18	.	.	CASSPDMESGTGELFF	TGTGCCAGCTCACCAGATATGGAGTCGGGCACCGGGGAGCTGTTTTTT
TRBJ1-2	TRBV28	TRBD1	.	CASSLRTGGNGYTF	TGTGCCAGCAGTTTACGGACAGGGGGCAATGGCTACACCTTC
TRBJ1-5	TRBV18	.	few	CASSRDSNTAQHF	TGTGCCAGCTCACGTGACAGTAATACGGCCCAGCATTTT
TRBJ2-7	TRBV11-2	TRBD1	.	CASSLETGIIEQYF	TGTGCCAGCAGCTTAGAGACAGGGATTATCGAGCAGTACTTC
TRBJ2-1	TRBV18	.	.	CASSTFEGDEQFF	TGTGCCAGCTCAACCTTTGAAGGGGATGAGCAGTTCTTC
TRBJ1-5	TRBV19	TRBD1	.	CASSTTGGGGPQHF	TGTGCCAGTAGTACGACAGGGGGGGGTGGCCCCCAGCATTTT
TRBJ2-2	TRBV28	.	.	CASMHGGYTGELFF	TGTGCCAGCATGCACGGGGGATACACCGGGGAGCTGTTTTTT
TRBJ2-2	TRBV5-8	.	.	CASTTTRNSWVTGELFF	TGTGCCAGCACTACAACCCGGAACAGCTGGGTAACCGGGGAGCTGTTTTTT
TRBJ2-1	TRBV27	.	.	CASSPRGTVDNEQFF	TGTGCCAGCAGTCCTCGCGGGACGGTTGACAATGAGCAGTTCTTC
TRBJ2-7	TRBV29-1	TRBD2	.	CSVEGGGSYEQYF	TGCAGCGTTGAGGGGGGGGGCTCCTACGAGCAGTACTTC
TRBJ1-2	TRBV10-2	TRBD1	.	CANWDRGNGGYTF	TGCGCCAACTGGGACAGGGGGAATGGTGGCTACACCTTC
TRBJ1-2	TRBV7-9	.	once	CASSFQGSYGYTF	TGTGCCAGCAGCTTCCAGGGTTCCTATGGCTACACCTTC
TRBJ1-5	TRBV3-1/TRBV3-2	.	.	CASRAAGCGVLYSNQPQHF	TGTGCCAGCAGGGCCGCGGGATGCGGAGTCCTATATAGCAATCAGCCCCAGCATTTT
TRBJ1-5	TRBV4-1	TRBD1	.	CASSPGQGTTNQPQHF	TGCGCCAGCAGCCCGGGACAGGGGACCACTAATCAGCCCCAGCATTTT
TRBJ2-7	TRBV5-4	TRBD1	.	CASSPGAPGQGWDEQYF	TGTGCCAGCAGCCCGGGGGCTCCGGGACAGGGATGGGACGAGCAGTACTTC
TRBJ1-2	TRBV28	TRBD1	.	CASSGGDRGQGGYTF	TGTGCCAGCAGTGGAGGGGACAGGGGGCAGGGTGGCTACACCTTC
TRBJ2-3	TRBV13	TRBD1	.	CASSRRQGTSTDTQYF	TGTGCCAGCAGCCGACGACAGGGAACGAGCACAGATACGCAGTATTTT
TRBJ2-7	TRBV5-1	.	.	CASSPGSFYEQYF	TGCGCCAGCAGCCCGGGATCCTTCTACGAGCAGTACTTC
TRBJ2-5	TRBV29-1	TRBD2	.	CSVEGTTKAGQETQYF	TGCAGCGTGGAAGGGACTACCAAGGCCGGCCAAGAGACCCAGTACTTC
TRBJ2-1	TRBV5-1	TRBD2	.	CASSLQPSGSFNEQFF	TGCGCCAGCAGCTTACAACCTAGCGGGAGCTTTAATGAGCAGTTCTTC
TRBJ2-5	TRBV5-4	TRBD2	.	CASSGGLAGRETQYF	TGTGCCAGCAGCGGGGGACTAGCGGGACGAGAGACCCAGTACTTC
TRBJ1-4	TRBV28	TRBD1	.	CASSLSGGPNEKLFF	TGTGCCAGCAGTTTATCAGGGGGTCCTAATGAAAAACTGTTTTTT
TRBJ1-3	TRBV5-4	TRBD1	.	CASSAWQGAGNTIYF	TGTGCCAGCAGCGCATGGCAGGGGGCTGGAAACACCATATATTTT
TRBJ2-3	TRBV12-5	.	once	CASGKGVGAPDTQYF	TGTGCTAGTGGCAAGGGTGTGGGGGCCCCAGATACGCAGTATTTT
TRBJ1-1	TRBV5-1	.	.	CASSLAGSNTEAFF	TGCGCCAGCAGCTTGGCGGGTTCGAACACTGAAGCTTTCTTT
TRBJ2-3	TRBV28	.	.	CASSSGGLGTDTQYF	TGTGCCAGCAGTTCCGGCGGCCTTGGCACAGATACGCAGTATTTT
TRBJ2-5	TRBV24-1	.	few	CATSASRGTRLETQYF	TGTGCCACCAGTGCCTCCCGGGGGACGCGGCTAGAGACCCAGTACTTC
TRBJ2-5	TRBV18	.	.	CASSQGAGETQYF	TGTGCCAGCTCACAGGGTGCAGGGGAGACCCAGTACTTC
TRBJ1-3	TRBV5-1	.	.	CASSVQGSGNTIYF	TGCGCCAGCAGCGTACAGGGCTCTGGAAACACTATATATTTT